This TCR beta chain appears in the sequencing data of a study of early T cells in non-severe SARS-CoV-2 infection (dated by TCRdb to the early 2020s). Turning to the overall study: Because TCR sequencing relied on bulk RNA taken from unsorted whole blood, pairing of alpha and beta chains was not possible. What the research found in general, with its limitations: VDJdb matching was skewed toward anti-spike CD8 responses, so virus-specific expansions were likely underestimated and private and CD4 specificities were missed.

This clonotype was observed at least ten times. Its recognized antigen is unknown. No qualities accompany the bases; no much larger clone lies one base away. The library was built by means of 5' RACE. The sample was run on a NextSeq 500. The TCR library protocol attached unique molecular identifiers to individual cDNA molecules to correct for sequencing error and PCR bias. Both TCR alpha and beta chains were sequenced, and tight co-correlation was observed between alpha and beta sequence abundances in each sample. On the study's bioinformatics: V gene, J gene and CDR3 annotation of TCR sequences was performed with Decombinator V4. TCRs were defined as expanded if a significant change between any two time points was detected under a Poisson model with p below 0.0001. Abundances of TCRs were expressed as counts per million after normalisation to the total number of TCRs sequenced in each sample. MAIT TCRs were defined by TRAV1-2 paired with TRAJ12, TRAJ20 or TRAJ33, and iNKT TCRs by TRAV10 paired with TRAJ18. VDJdb, accessed on 1 November 2021, was searched for TCRs annotated for CMV, EBV and SARS-CoV-2, and TCRs annotated for more than one antigen were excluded. TCRdb applied fastp at Q25 and MiXCR to the public reads, then kept only in-frame beta chains. Each entry is one CDR3 protein sequence, shown with its most common DNA and genes. TCRdb assigned the V and J calls; the authors' analysis was not used. Counted in this sample were tens of thousands of distinct CDR3 sequences; 5% to 5.5% of them appeared once. Clones ranked in the top ten supply roughly a tenth of the sample.

The CDR3 starts with the cysteine, ends with the phenylalanine, and has 14 residues. Just the 42-base CDR3 DNA is kept, in frame starting at base 1. As encoded in the germline V gene (reference sequence), CDR1 is DFQATT while CDR2 is SNEGSKA. V is shortened by 6 bases, J by 4 bases, and the region joining them spans 18 bases. The study was a case-control design nested within a healthcare worker cohort in London, UK, with weekly nasopharyngeal swab PCR tests and blood sampling. Between 23 and 31 March 2020, the week of the UK lockdown, healthcare workers were enrolled and then followed up weekly for as long as 16 weeks.

Sequenced input: whole blood. This clonotype was sampled from an adult who was a healthcare worker with PCR-confirmed SARS-CoV-2 infection or an uninfected control (not recorded which). The rearrangement joined TRBV20-1 to TRBJ1-2; TRBD1 might be the D gene, on 5 matching bases. The nucleotide sequence is given as TGCAGTGCCCCCGAAAGGGGCTCGGTCTATGGCTACACCTTC. It encodes CSAPERGSVYGYTF.